The 6 T cell receptor beta chains in this list originate from one sample, sequenced in a study of cytomegalovirus exposure and HLA in healthy donors. Amplification used 60 Vbeta primers and 13 Jbeta primers. Assay: immunoSEQ multiplex PCR; the TCRdb copy retains only in-frame clones and omits some. Seen here are about 230,000 clones, more than 75% observed once, and the top ten hold 0.24%. The sequenced material came from PBMCs. The origin of the receptors is a girl aged 2-10 years in good health and CMV-seronegative.

This clone was found once. CDR3 DNA: TGTGCCAGCACCCGGCGGGACGGCTACGAGCAGTACTTC. It specifies CASTRRDGYEQYF. V and J are TRBV6-5 and TRBJ2-5; weak D call: TRBD2 (6 bases). The DNA matches TRBJ2-7 better at its end, which makes the J call doubtful. The CDR3 has 13 amino acids. Germline V CDR1 and CDR2: MNHEY, SVGAGI.

The V gene is TRBV19, the J gene TRBJ2-3; D might be TRBD2 (7 bases). Looked up from germline, CDR1 is LNHDA and CDR2 is SQIVND (reference sequence). V shed 0 bases and J shed 3 bases, with 10 bases lying between them. CDR3 length equals 15 residues. Here the CDR3 DNA reads TGTGCCAGTAGTATAGAGGGGGGGCGGACAGATACGCAGTATTTT. It translates to CASSIEGGRTDTQYF.

This chain links TRBV4-1 with TRBJ1-3; perhaps TRBD1 as D (6 bases). CDR3 length: 13 amino acids. Deletions cut 4 bases from V and 4 bases from J, with 8 bases between. Germline V lookup: CDR1 MGHRA, CDR2 YSYEKL. CDR3 region: CASSRGHGNTIYF. The CDR3 DNA sequence: TGCGCCAGCAGCCGGGGACACGGAAACACCATATATTTT.

The J gene is TRBJ2-3, the V gene TRBV2, with 11 nucleotides matching TRBD2. The V and J ends lost 8 bases and 8 bases, in that order; junction bases with no gene match: 9. CDR1 SNHLY and CDR2 FYNNEI come from the germline V gene. This CDR3 region has 14 residues. CDR3 loop: CASGIAGGPGTQYF. CDR3 bases: TGTGCCAGCGGGATAGCGGGAGGGCCGGGTACGCAGTATTTT.

This clone was observed once. This CDR3 is CASSLGENTIYF. CDR3 nucleotide sequence: TGTGCCAGCAGCTTAGGCGAAAACACCATATATTTT. This chain uses TRBV11-3 with TRBJ1-3; D remains unclear. Germline V gives CDR1 SGHNT, CDR2 YENEEA. There are 12 residues in the CDR3. Between the trimmed V and J ends, which lost 1 base and 6 bases, there was a span of 4 bases. The complete variable domain, with remaining parts taken from reference TRBV11-3 and TRBJ1-3, reads EAGVVQSPRYKIIEKKQPVAFWCNPISGHNTLYWYLQNLGQGPELLIRYENEEAVDDSQLPKDRFSAERLKGVDSTLKIQPAELGDSAVYLCASSLGENTIYFGEGSWLTVV.

The chain links TRBV10-1 to TRBJ1-1, with D uncertain. From germline, CDR1 is WNHNN and CDR2 SYGVQD (reference sequence). The CDR3 loop spans 13 amino acids. The V gene lost 0 bases and the J gene lost 7 bases, with 9 bases spanning the gap. Written as DNA, the CDR3 is TGCGCCAGCAGTGAGTCAATGAGATGTGAAGCTTTCTTT. This codes for CASSESMRCEAFF.